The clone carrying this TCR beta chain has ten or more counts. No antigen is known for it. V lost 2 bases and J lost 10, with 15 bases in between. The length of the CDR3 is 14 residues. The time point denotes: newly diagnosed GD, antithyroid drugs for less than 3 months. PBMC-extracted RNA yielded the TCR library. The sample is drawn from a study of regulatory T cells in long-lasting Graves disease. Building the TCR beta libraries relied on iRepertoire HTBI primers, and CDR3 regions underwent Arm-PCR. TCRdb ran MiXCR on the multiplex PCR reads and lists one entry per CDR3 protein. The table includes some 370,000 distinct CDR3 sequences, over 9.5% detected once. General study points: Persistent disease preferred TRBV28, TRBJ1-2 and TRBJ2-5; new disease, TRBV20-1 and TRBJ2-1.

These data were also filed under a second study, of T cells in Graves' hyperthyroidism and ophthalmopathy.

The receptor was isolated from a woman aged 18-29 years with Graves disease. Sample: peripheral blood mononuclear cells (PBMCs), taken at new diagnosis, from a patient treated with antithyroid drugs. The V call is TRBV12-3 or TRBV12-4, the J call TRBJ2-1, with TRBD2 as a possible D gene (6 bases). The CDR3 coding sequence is TGTGCCAGCAGTTTAAGCTTCGGGAGCAGCGAGCAGTTCTTC. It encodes CASSLSFGSSEQFF.